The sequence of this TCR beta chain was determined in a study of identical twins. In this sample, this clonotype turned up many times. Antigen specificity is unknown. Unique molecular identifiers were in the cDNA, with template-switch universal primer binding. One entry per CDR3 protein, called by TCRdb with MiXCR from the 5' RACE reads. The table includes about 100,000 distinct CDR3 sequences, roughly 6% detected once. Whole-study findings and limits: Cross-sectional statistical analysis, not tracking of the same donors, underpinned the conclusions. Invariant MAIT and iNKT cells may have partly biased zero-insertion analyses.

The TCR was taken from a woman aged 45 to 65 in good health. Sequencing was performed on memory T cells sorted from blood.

For the CDR3, the DNA is TGCAGTGCTAGAGCGGTAACGGGAGGGCCGACAGATACGCAGTATTTT. Protein product: CSARAVTGGPTDTQYF. The chain combines TRBV20-1 with TRBJ2-3; 8 bases are shared with TRBD2. The V segment lost 1 base and the J segment 3 bases; nucleotides outside the gene matches: 9. The length of the CDR3 is 16 residues. In germline, CDR1 is DFQATT, CDR2 SNEGSKA (reference sequence).